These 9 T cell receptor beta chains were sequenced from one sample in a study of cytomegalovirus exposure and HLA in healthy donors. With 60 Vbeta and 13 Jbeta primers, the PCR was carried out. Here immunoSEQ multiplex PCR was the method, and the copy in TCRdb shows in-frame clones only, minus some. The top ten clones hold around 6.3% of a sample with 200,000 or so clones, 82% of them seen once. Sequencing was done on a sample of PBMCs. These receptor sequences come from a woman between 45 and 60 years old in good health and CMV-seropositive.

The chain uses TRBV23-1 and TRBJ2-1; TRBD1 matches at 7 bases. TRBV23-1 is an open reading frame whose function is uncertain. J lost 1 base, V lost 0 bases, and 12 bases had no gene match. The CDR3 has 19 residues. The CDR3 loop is CASSQSHPRQGTSYNEQFF. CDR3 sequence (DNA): TGCGCCAGCAGTCAATCGCACCCCCGACAGGGTACGTCCTACAATGAGCAGTTCTTC.

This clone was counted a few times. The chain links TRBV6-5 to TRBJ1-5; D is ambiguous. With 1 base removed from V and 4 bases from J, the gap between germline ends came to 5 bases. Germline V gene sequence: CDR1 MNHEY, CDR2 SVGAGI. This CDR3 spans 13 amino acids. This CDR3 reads CASSYFQNQPQHF. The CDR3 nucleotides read TGTGCCAGCAGTTACTTCCAGAATCAGCCCCAGCATTTT.

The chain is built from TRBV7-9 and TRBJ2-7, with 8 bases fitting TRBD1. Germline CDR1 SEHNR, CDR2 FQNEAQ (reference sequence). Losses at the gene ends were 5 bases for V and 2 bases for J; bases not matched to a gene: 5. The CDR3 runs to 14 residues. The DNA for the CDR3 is TGTGCCAGCAGCCCGACGGACAGGGCCTACGAGCAGTACTTC. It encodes CASSPTDRAYEQYF.

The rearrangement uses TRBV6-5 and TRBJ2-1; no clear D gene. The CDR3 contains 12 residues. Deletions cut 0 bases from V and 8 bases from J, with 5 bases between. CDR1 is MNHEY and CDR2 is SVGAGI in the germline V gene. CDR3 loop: CASSYSSDEQFF. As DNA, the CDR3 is TGTGCCAGCAGTTACTCGAGCGATGAGCAGTTCTTC.

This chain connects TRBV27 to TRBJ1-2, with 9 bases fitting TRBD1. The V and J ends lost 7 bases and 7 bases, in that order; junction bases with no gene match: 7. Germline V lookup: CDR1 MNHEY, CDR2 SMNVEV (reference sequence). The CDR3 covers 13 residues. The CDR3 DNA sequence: TGTGCCAGCAAACGGGACAGGGAGGGTGGCTACACCTTC. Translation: CASKRDREGGYTF.

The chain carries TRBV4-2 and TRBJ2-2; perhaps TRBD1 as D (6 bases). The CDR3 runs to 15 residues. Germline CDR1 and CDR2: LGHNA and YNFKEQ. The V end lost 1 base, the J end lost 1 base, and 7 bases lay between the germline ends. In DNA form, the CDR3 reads TGTGCCAGCAGCCAAGGACAGGAGAACACCGGGGAGCTGTTTTTT. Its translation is CASSQGQENTGELFF.

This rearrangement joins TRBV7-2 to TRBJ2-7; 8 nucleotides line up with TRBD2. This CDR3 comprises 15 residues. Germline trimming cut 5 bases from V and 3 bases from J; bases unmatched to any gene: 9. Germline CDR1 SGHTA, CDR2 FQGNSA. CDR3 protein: CASSPWVAGFYEQYF. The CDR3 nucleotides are TGTGCCAGCAGCCCCTGGGTAGCGGGGTTCTACGAGCAGTACTTC.

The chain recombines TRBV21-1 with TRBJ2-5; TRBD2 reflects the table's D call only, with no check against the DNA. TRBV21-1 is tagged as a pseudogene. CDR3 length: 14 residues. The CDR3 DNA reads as TGTGCCAGCCGGGGACTGTGCAACGCTGAGACCCAGTACTTC. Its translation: CASRGLCNAETQYF.

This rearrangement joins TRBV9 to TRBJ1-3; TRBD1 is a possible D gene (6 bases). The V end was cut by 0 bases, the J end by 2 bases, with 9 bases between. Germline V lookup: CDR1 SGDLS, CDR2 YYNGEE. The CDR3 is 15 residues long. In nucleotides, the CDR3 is TGTGCCAGCAGCGTAGACTGGACAGCTGGAAACACCATATATTTT. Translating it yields CASSVDWTAGNTIYF.